A selection of T cell receptor beta chains follows, all from one sample in a study of Tregs in tolerant kidney transplant recipients. The protocol was immunoSEQ multiplex PCR, while the TCRdb copy is restricted to in-frame clones and leaves out a portion. The table has under 95,000 clones, 75% to 95% seen once; the top ten hold about 0.36%. The source material was Tregs from blood, sampled before the transplant. All receptors derive from a human donor who received a combined kidney and bone marrow transplant. The conserved cysteine and the conserved F or W are not part of the CDR3 here. The order of the fields is V gene, D gene, CDR3 protein. D genes are given only for firm matches.

v_gene: TRBV19
d_gene: TRBD1
CDR3aa: ASSLDNRGPGNTIY

v_gene: TRBV6-5
d_gene: .
CDR3aa: ASRWGEDTQY

v_gene: TRBV28
d_gene: .
CDR3aa: ASTSPAFGVGSQPQH

v_gene: TRBV18
d_gene: .
CDR3aa: ASSRGTGTGELF

v_gene: TRBV18
d_gene: .
CDR3aa: ASSITGSVTNEKLF

v_gene: TRBV6-5
d_gene: .
CDR3aa: ASSARGYSNQPQH

v_gene: TRBV5-5
d_gene: .
CDR3aa: ASRLQVFGNTIY

v_gene: TRBV29-1
d_gene: TRBD2
CDR3aa: SGTSVLTDTQY

v_gene: TRBV7-9
d_gene: .
CDR3aa: ASSLEGSLVAVSGYT

v_gene: TRBV19
d_gene: .
CDR3aa: ASSIEGFSEQF

v_gene: TRBV5-5
d_gene: .
CDR3aa: ASSLDVGRSPLH

v_gene: TRBV27
d_gene: .
CDR3aa: ASSLSRDTEAF

v_gene: TRBV30
d_gene: TRBD2
CDR3aa: AWSSLAGGLTGELF

v_gene: TRBV9
d_gene: .
CDR3aa: ASSVDQRNTEAF

v_gene: TRBV18
d_gene: .
CDR3aa: ASSPRSRGHDPYEQY

v_gene: TRBV21-1
d_gene: .
CDR3aa: ASSKAPAPGTDGYT

v_gene: TRBV5-1
d_gene: TRBD1
CDR3aa: ASSLSWTGGLLGSPLH

v_gene: TRBV5-1
d_gene: TRBD1
CDR3aa: ASSSQGGYGYT

v_gene: TRBV4-1
d_gene: TRBD1
CDR3aa: ASSRQGVYGNTIY

v_gene: TRBV4-2
d_gene: .
CDR3aa: ASSPGAGVYQETQY